Presented here are 12 T cell receptor beta chains from one specimen sequenced in a study of human T cells and chemical hapten exposure. Time point: patch test 1, 2 weeks after DPC sensitization. Treatment here: therapeutic diphenylcyclopropenone sensitization with weekly scalp DPC. TCRdb re-called the RACE reads through MiXCR, storing one row per CDR3 protein. Altogether fewer than 100,000 distinct CDR3 sequences are present, 9.5% to 15% being singletons, with the ten largest covering 2% to 2.5%. Sequencing was performed on whole blood, taken in connection with sensitization to the hapten diphenylcyclopropenone (DPC). These receptors came from a woman in her thirties or forties with alopecia areata. Some clones in this sample may be carry-over from other donors' samples.

This chain joins TRBV5-1 and TRBJ2-7; D gene unclear. The CDR3 loop spans 14 amino acids. Germline V gene lookup returns CDR1 SGHRS and CDR2 YFSETQ. Trimming took off 2 bases at V and 2 bases at J, with 11 bases between the two ends. The CDR3 sequence is CASSFGPRAYEQYF. DNA for the CDR3: TGCGCCAGCAGCTTTGGCCCTCGGGCCTACGAGCAGTACTTC.

Ten or more counts support this clonotype. J is TRBJ2-1 and V is TRBV29-1; D not resolved. The CDR3 contains 11 residues. V was pared by 6 bases and J by 2 bases, with 5 bases between. Germline CDR1 is SQVTM and CDR2 is ANQGSEA. DNA of the CDR3: TGCAGCGTGCCGACCTACAATGAGCAGTTCTTC. This encodes CSVPTYNEQFF.

This clonotype has a count of ten or more. The chain's CDR3 is CAWSRMTSGPYEQYF. The DNA for the CDR3 is TGTGCCTGGAGTAGGATGACTAGCGGACCCTACGAGCAGTACTTC. This chain uses TRBV30 with TRBJ2-7; 9 bases agree with TRBD2. Looked up from germline, CDR1 is GTSNPN and CDR2 is SVGIG (reference sequence). The trim removed 2 bases at V and 2 bases at J, leaving 7 bases unmatched. The CDR3 is 15 residues long.

This clonotype was detected ten times or more. The V and J genes are TRBV2 and TRBJ2-2, with no clear D. The V and J ends lost 8 bases and 6 bases respectively, with 7 bases between them. Looked up from germline, CDR1 is SNHLY and CDR2 is FYNNEI. This CDR3 is 11 amino acids long. This chain's CDR3 is CASRAPGELFF. As DNA, the CDR3 is TGTGCCAGCCGCGCCCCCGGGGAGCTGTTTTTT.

The CDR3 sequence is CASSSQGVGETQYF. CDR3 sequence (DNA): TGTGCCAGCAGCTCGCAGGGGGTAGGGGAGACCCAGTACTTC. The chain carries TRBV7-2 and TRBJ2-5; 7 bases are shared with TRBD1. The ends lost 4 bases at V and 5 bases at J; junction bases unmatched: 7. The CDR3 extends over 14 amino acids. Germline-derived CDR1 and CDR2 are SGHTA and FQGNSA.

V usage is TRBV7-6 and J usage is TRBJ2-7; no clear D. The CDR3 contains 13 residues. Between the trimmed V and J ends, which lost 2 bases and 0 bases, there was a span of 5 bases. Looked up from germline, CDR1 is SGHVS and CDR2 is FNYEAQ. The CDR3 region is CASSLSVSYEQYF. CDR3 nucleotide sequence: TGTGCCAGCAGCTTATCGGTCTCCTACGAGCAGTACTTC.

The chain couples TRBV7-6 to TRBJ2-1; 13 bases fit TRBD2. The CDR3 has 18 residues. Germline assignment: CDR1 SGHVS and CDR2 FNYEAQ. V shed 2 bases, J shed 2 bases, and the junction held 6 bases outside the gene matches. This CDR3 is CASSLTSGRARTYNEQFF. DNA of the CDR3: TGTGCCAGCAGCTTAACTAGCGGGAGGGCCCGTACCTACAATGAGCAGTTCTTC.

This chain connects TRBV7-9 to TRBJ2-5; D might be TRBD1 (6 bases). The CDR3 is 15 residues long. V shed 2 bases and J shed 4 bases, with 14 bases lying between them. Germline V gene lookup returns CDR1 SEHNR and CDR2 FQNEAQ (reference sequence). CDR3 residues: CASSLWSGGLETQYF. The CDR3 DNA reads TGTGCCAGCAGCTTATGGTCTGGGGGCTTAGAGACCCAGTACTTC.

The rearrangement links TRBV5-4 to TRBJ2-1, with D tentatively TRBD1 (5 bases). Trimming shortened V by 2 bases and J by 5 bases, and 5 bases separated the two germline ends. The V gene's germline CDR1 is SGHNT and CDR2 YYREEE (reference sequence). CDR3 length equals 12 residues. The CDR3 is CASSLQDNEQFF. CDR3 DNA: TGTGCCAGCAGCTTACAGGACAATGAGCAGTTCTTC.

The genes are TRBV27 and TRBJ2-6; D is undetermined. CDR3 length: 14 residues. Looked up from germline, CDR1 is MNHEY and CDR2 is SMNVEV (reference sequence). With 3 bases removed from V and 0 bases from J, the gap between germline ends came to 3 bases. The CDR3 DNA follows: TGTGCCAGCAGTTTTTTCTCTGGGGCCAACGTCCTGACTTTC. It encodes CASSFFSGANVLTF.

The chain uses TRBV7-2 and TRBJ1-5; D is ambiguous. Looked up from germline, CDR1 is SGHTA and CDR2 is FQGNSA. The CDR3 covers 16 residues. V shed 0 bases and J shed 3 bases, with 12 bases lying between them. In DNA, the CDR3 is TGTGCCAGCAGCTTAGCGGTTGGCAGGACCAATCAGCCCCAGCATTTT. This codes for CASSLAVGRTNQPQHF.

The genes are TRBV7-8 and TRBJ2-3, with D perhaps matching TRBD2 (5 bases). With 0 bases removed from V and 1 base from J, the gap between germline ends came to 11 bases. Per the germline V gene, CDR1 is SGHVS and CDR2 is FQNEAQ. The CDR3 is 16 amino acids. CDR3 DNA sequence: TGTGCCAGCAGCTTAGCATTCGGACTCGGCACAGATACGCAGTATTTT. Translation gives CASSLAFGLGTDTQYF.